This T cell receptor (beta chain) was sequenced during a study of HIV-infected patients and healthy controls. This clonotype was observed a few times. TCRdb fed the 5' RACE reads into MiXCR, producing one record per CDR3 protein. The sample contains tens of thousands of distinct CDR3 sequences, about a sixth of which appear only once. What was sequenced was CD4+ T cells from blood. The origin of this receptor is a human donor in good health.

Here the CDR3 reads CSAREGGQGPNSPLHF. CDR3 bases: TGCAGTGCTAGGGAGGGGGGACAGGGGCCAAATTCACCCCTCCACTTT. This rearrangement joins TRBV20-1 to TRBJ1-6, with 10 bases that match TRBD1. The junction had 9 bases not matched to a gene; V was cut back by 3 bases and J by 7 bases. The CDR3 totals 16 residues. Per germline, CDR1 DFQATT and CDR2 SNEGSKA (reference sequence).